The 9 T cell receptor beta chains below all came from one sample that was sequenced in a study of T cells in localized non-small cell lung cancer. TCRdb's copy holds only in-frame clones and misses some; the assay was immunoSEQ multiplex PCR. The sample consists of around 41,000 clones, about 88% of them appearing once. Sequencing used peripheral blood, obtained before any cancer treatment. These receptors were taken from a woman aged 18-55 years with stage III lung adenocarcinoma.

This clone came up once. The chain combines TRBV20-1 with TRBJ1-2, with D unresolved. The V gene's germline CDR1 is DFQATT and CDR2 SNEGSKA (reference sequence). V lost 3 bases and J 10 bases, leaving 12 bases between the germline ends. The CDR3 length is 11 residues. CDR3 nucleotide sequence: TGCAGTGCTAGTGACCGGCAATCCTACACCTTC. Translation: CSASDRQSYTF.

This clone is deemed medium-sized (0.01 to 0.1%). The chain joins TRBV5-6 to TRBJ1-5; D is undetermined. V shed 0 bases and J shed 0 bases, with 10 bases lying between them. CDR1 and CDR2 from the germline V gene are SGHDT and YYEEEE. The CDR3 is made up of 16 amino acids. The CDR3 spells CASSLGGGFSNQPQHF. DNA of the CDR3: TGTGCCAGCAGCTTGGGAGGAGGGTTTAGCAATCAGCCCCAGCATTTT. Filled out from reference TRBV5-6 and TRBJ1-5, the complete variable domain reads DAGVTQSPTHLIKTRGQQVTLRCSPKSGHDTVSWYQQALGQGPQFIFQYYEEEERQRGNFPDRFSGHQFPNYSSELNVNALLLGDSALYLCASSLGGGFSNQPQHFGDGTRLSIL.

This chain links TRBV6-5 with TRBJ1-5, with no clear D. CDR1 and CDR2 from the germline V gene are MNHEY and SVGAGI. The CDR3 runs 13 residues. Trimming stripped 5 bases from V and 6 bases from J, with 11 bases between. CDR3 DNA: TGTGCCAGCAGTCCCGAGTTGGGTCAGCCCCAGCATTTT. It yields the protein CASSPELGQPQHF.

This rearrangement joins TRBV5-4 to TRBJ2-1; D is possibly TRBD1 or TRBD2 (5 bases each). The CDR3 loop spans 15 amino acids. Trimming shortened V by 4 bases and J by 0 bases, and 11 bases separated the two germline ends. Germline V gives CDR1 SGHNT, CDR2 YYREEE (reference sequence). CDR3 loop: CASSTDGASYNEQFF. CDR3 sequence (DNA): TGTGCCAGCAGCACGGACGGGGCCTCCTACAATGAGCAGTTCTTC.

The V and J genes are TRBV2 and TRBJ2-7; either TRBD1 or TRBD2 may supply D (7 bases each). The germline V gene has CDR1 SNHLY and CDR2 FYNNEI. The CDR3 loop spans 14 amino acids. The germline V and J ends were trimmed by 8 bases and 4 bases, with 18 bases remaining between them. The CDR3: CASGMGQGGYEQYF. The CDR3 DNA follows: TGTGCCAGCGGAATGGGTCAGGGGGGGTACGAGCAGTACTTC. The whole variable domain, remainder taken from reference TRBV2 and TRBJ2-7, is EPEVTQTPSHQVTQMGQEVILRCVPISNHLYFYWYRQILGQKVEFLVSFYNNEISEKSEIFDDQFSVERPDGSNFTLKIRSTKLEDSAMYFCASGMGQGGYEQYFGPGTRLTVT.

CDR3 sequence reads: CAWSDGLGTGELFF. DNA for the CDR3: TGTGCCTGGAGTGACGGGTTAGGCACCGGGGAGCTGTTTTTT. The rearrangement links TRBV30 to TRBJ2-2; D is undetermined. V lost 1 base to trimming and J lost 4 bases, with 10 bases between them. CDR3 length: 14 residues. Germline CDR1 and CDR2: GTSNPN and SVGIG (reference sequence).

V gene TRBV30 combines with J gene TRBJ2-3; 9 bases line up with TRBD2. The germline gives CDR1 GTSNPN, CDR2 SVGIG (reference sequence). This CDR3 is 16 amino acids long. With 0 bases clipped from V and 2 bases from J, the junction kept 6 bases outside the gene matches. The CDR3 reads CAWSVGSGGYTDTQYF. CDR3 DNA sequence: TGTGCCTGGAGTGTAGGTAGCGGGGGATACACAGATACGCAGTATTTT.

The chain links TRBV25-1 to TRBJ1-1, with D possibly TRBD1 on 6 matching bases. CDR3 length: 16 residues. Germline V CDR1 and CDR2: MGHDK, SYGVNS. V lost 3 bases and J lost 3, with 17 bases in between. CDR3 coding DNA: TGTGCCAGCAGTGAGGGGGCGGGACGGGGGGACACTGAAGCTTTCTTT. As protein: CASSEGAGRGDTEAFF.

The chain couples TRBV29-1 to TRBJ1-1; TRBD1 aligns across 10 bases. This CDR3 contains 14 residues. Trimming removed 5 bases from V and 5 bases from J; junction bases left unmatched: 8. Germline assignment: CDR1 SQVTM and CDR2 ANQGSEA. The CDR3: CSVKRQGAGTEAFF. CDR3 DNA: TGCAGCGTTAAGAGACAGGGGGCAGGGACTGAAGCTTTCTTT.